This T cell receptor (beta chain) was found in a study of OX40 agonist ivuxolimab in advanced cancers. Study at large: Prior anti-PD-1, anti-PD-L1 or anti-CTLA-4 therapy did not bar entry, and approximately 40% had some.

Profiled with immunoSEQ multiplex PCR; TCRdb holds only in-frame clones, not every one. The top ten hold 4% to 5% of the sample, which has about 34,000 clones, about nine tenths seen once. Worth noting for this clone: Its antigen is currently unknown.

J was trimmed by 7 bases and V by 3 bases; bases with no gene match: 4. This CDR3 has 15 residues. CDR1 is SGHVS and CDR2 is FNYEAQ in the germline V gene. Study results and limitations: Relatively little clonal expansion, among the lowest observed, appeared in partial responders at 0.1-3.0 mg/kg. Clonal expansion was seen in CD4+ and CD8+ blood T cells by week 6 at 0.1 to 3.0 mg/kg. CD8+ T cells (on average) carried more expanded clones than CD4+ T cells.

The chain combines TRBV7-6 with TRBJ2-1, with 12 bases lining up with TRBD1. Here the sequenced sample was CD4+ or CD8+ T cells sorted from blood, taken in a trial of the OX40 agonist ivuxolimab. The origin of this receptor is an adult with an advanced solid tumor such as melanoma, head and neck, liver or kidney cancer. The DNA for the CDR3 is TGTGCCAGCAGCTTCCGGGACAGGGGGCTTAATGAGCAGTTCTTC. As protein: CASSFRDRGLNEQFF.